The entry below describes one TCR beta chain. What it binds is not known. The V gene's germline CDR1 is ENHRY and CDR2 SYGVKD. This CDR3 comprises 14 residues. Trimming shortened V by 3 bases and J by 5 bases, and 12 bases separated the two germline ends. The data were produced by immunoSEQ multiplex PCR, yet TCRdb's version contains in-frame clones alone and is incomplete. The sample consists of approximately 70,000 clones, approximately 78% of them appearing once. This record belongs to a study of OX40 agonist ivuxolimab in advanced cancers. Whole-study results and caveats: Certain nonresponding patients likewise had low normalized T-cell clonal expansion. Relative to CD4+ cells, CD8+ T cells on average had more expanded clones.

The starting material was CD4+ or CD8+ T cells sorted from blood, obtained in a trial of the OX40 agonist ivuxolimab. The sequence was collected from an adult with an advanced solid tumor such as melanoma, head and neck, liver or kidney cancer. The rearrangement uses TRBV10-3 and TRBJ2-3; D tentatively fits TRBD1 or TRBD2 (6 bases each). The CDR3 protein is CAISERGARDTQYF. CDR3 nucleotide sequence: TGTGCCATCAGTGAAAGGGGGGCCAGAGATACGCAGTATTTT.